This T cell receptor beta chain was recorded in a study of cytomegalovirus exposure and HLA in healthy donors. Notes on the study in general: Cytomegalovirus association was listed for 164 TCR beta chains.

From germline, CDR1 is KGHSH and CDR2 LQKENI. The CDR3 consists of 16 residues. Trimming took 2 bases from V and 5 from J; bases not matched to a gene: 6. This clone was counted a single time. No antigen is known for it. The PCR ran on 60 Vbeta and 13 Jbeta primers. This table comes from immunoSEQ multiplex PCR, and its TCRdb copy is limited to in-frame clones, with some not included. The data hold about 190,000 clones, with 78% observed a single time. Sequencing input: PBMCs. The sequence came from a woman aged 25 to 39 in good health and CMV-seropositive. The V and J genes are TRBV18 and TRBJ2-4; 10 positions agree with TRBD2. CDR3 nucleotide sequence: TGTGCCAGCTCACCAATACGAGCGGGAGGGCAAAACATTCAGTACTTC. This sequence encodes CASSPIRAGGQNIQYF.